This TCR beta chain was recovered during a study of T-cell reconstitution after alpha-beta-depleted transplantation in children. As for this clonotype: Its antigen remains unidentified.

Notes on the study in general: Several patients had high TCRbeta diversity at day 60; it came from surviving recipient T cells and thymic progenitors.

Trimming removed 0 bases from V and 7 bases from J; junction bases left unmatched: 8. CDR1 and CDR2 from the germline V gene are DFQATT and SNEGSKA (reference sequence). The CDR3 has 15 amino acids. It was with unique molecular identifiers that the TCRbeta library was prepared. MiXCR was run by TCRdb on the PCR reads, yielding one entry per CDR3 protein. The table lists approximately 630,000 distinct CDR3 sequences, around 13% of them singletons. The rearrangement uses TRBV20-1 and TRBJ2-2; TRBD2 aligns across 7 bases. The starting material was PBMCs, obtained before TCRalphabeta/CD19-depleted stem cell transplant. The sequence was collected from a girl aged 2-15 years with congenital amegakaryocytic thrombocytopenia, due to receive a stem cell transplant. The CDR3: CSARDLREGFGELFF. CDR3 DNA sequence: TGCAGTGCTAGAGATCTGAGGGAGGGCTTCGGGGAGCTGTTTTTT.